These 9 T cell receptor beta chains came from one sample sequenced in a study of Tregs in tolerant kidney transplant recipients. TCRdb's copy holds only in-frame clones and misses some; the assay was immunoSEQ multiplex PCR. The table shows 60,000 to 65,000 clones, with 95% to 98% occurring only once. Sequences were derived from Tregs from blood, sampled before the transplant. These receptors were obtained from a human donor who received a combined kidney and bone marrow transplant.

The chain links TRBV6-5 to TRBJ2-7, with TRBD2 identical over 7 bases. J was trimmed by 2 bases and V by 2 bases; bases with no gene match: 6. Germline V gene lookup returns CDR1 MNHEY and CDR2 SVGAGI. The CDR3 spans 15 residues. CDR3 residues: CASSYNSGVPYEQYF. The DNA of the CDR3 is TGTGCCAGCAGTTACAACAGCGGGGTTCCCTACGAGCAGTACTTC.

This chain joins TRBV5-1 and TRBJ1-1, with TRBD1 matching over 8 bases. V shed 2 bases, J shed 5 bases, and the junction held 14 bases outside the gene matches. Germline loops: CDR1 SGHRS, CDR2 YFSETQ. This CDR3 is 17 amino acids long. The CDR3 DNA reads TGCGCCAGCAGCTTCCACCCCAAAGGACAGGGCGATACTGAAGCTTTCTTT. The encoded protein is CASSFHPKGQGDTEAFF. The full variable domain, in which reference TRBV5-1 and TRBJ1-1 provide the parts outside the CDR3, is KAGVTQTPRYLIKTRGQQVTLSCSPISGHRSVSWYQQTPGQGLQFLFEYFSETQRNKGNFPGRFSGRQFSNSRSEMNVSTLELGDSALYLCASSFHPKGQGDTEAFFGQGTRLTVV.

This chain connects TRBV5-1 to TRBJ2-3, with TRBD2 identical over 11 bases. This CDR3 has 19 residues. CDR1 and CDR2 (germline): SGHRS, YFSETQ. V lost 3 bases, J lost 2 bases, and 14 bases stayed unmatched. For the CDR3, the DNA is TGCGCCAGCAGCTCACGGGGGGGACTAGCGGCACAACTCACAGATACGCAGTATTTT. It translates to CASSSRGGLAAQLTDTQYF.

In its sample, this clone was seen once. The rearrangement joins TRBV5-1 to TRBJ2-1; 9 nucleotides agree with TRBD1. In germline, CDR1 is SGHRS, CDR2 YFSETQ. CDR3 length: 15 amino acids. Germline trimming cut 3 bases from V and 3 bases from J; bases unmatched to any gene: 4. The DNA of the CDR3 is TGCGCCAGCAGCTCAAGGACAGGGGACTACAATGAGCAGTTCTTC. Translating it yields CASSSRTGDYNEQFF.

The V call is TRBV14, the J call TRBJ2-7; the match to TRBD2 covers 13 bases. The CDR3 runs 15 residues. Trimming cost V 4 bases and J 1 base; bases outside gene matches: 1. The germline CDR1 and CDR2 sequences are SGHDN and FVKESK. The CDR3 DNA reads as TGTGCCAGCAGCCCGGGACTAGCGGGGTCCTACGAGCAGTACTTC. Residues: CASSPGLAGSYEQYF.

V and J are TRBV7-8 and TRBJ2-3; D possibly corresponds to TRBD2 (6 bases). This CDR3 contains 16 residues. The V end was cut by 5 bases, the J end by 1 base, with 16 bases between. The germline V gene encodes CDR1 SGHVS and CDR2 FQNEAQ. CDR3 bases: TGTGCCAGCAGCCCCGGTCGTTGGGGGGGCACAGATACGCAGTATTTT. It is translated as CASSPGRWGGTDTQYF.

The chain carries TRBV6-1 and TRBJ1-2, with TRBD1 as a possible D gene (5 bases). Germline loops: CDR1 MNHNS, CDR2 SASEGT. Deletions cut 4 bases from V and 0 bases from J, with 6 bases between. This CDR3 contains 13 residues. CDR3 in amino acids: CASSGGPNYGYTF. In DNA form, the CDR3 reads TGTGCCAGCAGTGGGGGCCCTAACTATGGCTACACCTTC.

The chain is built from TRBV18 and TRBJ1-1; TRBD1 agrees at 8 bases. CDR3 length equals 17 residues. CDR1 and CDR2 from the germline V gene are KGHSH and LQKENI. V dropped 2 bases and J dropped 3; count of bases not matched to a gene: 11. The DNA for the CDR3 is TGTGCCAGCTCACCAGGTGGGGCAGGGGGCTTATACACTGAAGCTTTCTTT. It translates to CASSPGGAGGLYTEAFF. Variable domain in full (rest from reference TRBV18 and TRBJ1-1): NAGVMQNPRHLVRRRGQEARLRCSPMKGHSHVYWYRQLPEEGLKFMVYLQKENIIDESGMPKERFSAEFPKEGPSILRIQQVVRGDSAAYFCASSPGGAGGLYTEAFFGQGTRLTVV.

The V gene is TRBV2, the J gene TRBJ2-5, with D possibly matching TRBD2 (5 bases). The V gene's germline CDR1 is SNHLY and CDR2 FYNNEI. The CDR3 sequence is 11 residues long. V dropped 9 bases and J dropped 5 bases, with 10 bases sitting between them. In DNA form, the CDR3 reads TGTGCCAGTCTTGAGGGTGAGACCCAGTACTTC. This translates into CASLEGETQYF.